This T cell receptor (beta chain) emerged from a study of CD4+ T cells in melanoma. Overall study results and limits: A reported correlation linked neoantigen-specific CD4+ T cells to CD8+, macrophage and B cell function. In melanoma, neoantigen-specific CD4+ T cells reportedly differed in differentiation state.

The CDR3 has 16 residues. J gave up 0 bases and V 4 bases, and 6 bases lay outside the gene matches. Germline values: CDR1 SGHNT, CDR2 YYREEE (reference sequence). Notes on this clone: The antigen remains undetermined.

Assay: immunoSEQ multiplex PCR; the TCRdb copy retains only in-frame clones and omits some. This sample has about 9,900 clones, with about 72% found just once. The sequence derives from a human donor with melanoma. The J gene is TRBJ2-5, the V gene TRBV5-4; 10 bases match TRBD1. The sample comprised cells from a culture (not recorded whether cultured in vitro). The CDR3 is CASSSWDRGYQETQYF. DNA of the CDR3: TGTGCCAGCAGCAGCTGGGACAGGGGATACCAAGAGACCCAGTACTTC. Using reference TRBV5-4 and TRBJ2-5 for the parts outside the CDR3, the full variable domain is ETGVTQSPTHLIKTRGQQVTLRCSSQSGHNTVSWYQQALGQGPQFIFQYYREEENGRGNFPPRFSGLQFPNYSSELNVNALELDDSALYLCASSSWDRGYQETQYFGPGTRLLVL.